The 15 T cell receptor beta chains below were found in one sample sequenced in a study of T cell responses to AZD1222 COVID-19 vaccine. Libraries were prepared by immunoSEQ multiplex PCR; TCRdb keeps only in-frame clonotypes and omits some of them. The repertoire holds some 96,000 clones, with around 90% as singletons. Sequenced here: peripheral blood, sampled on day 0 of AZD1222 vaccination. The receptors were sampled from an adult in good health.

The genes are TRBV7-2 and TRBJ2-3; D is undetermined. The CDR3 runs to 12 residues. CDR1 is SGHTA, CDR2 FQGNSA, per germline. V was clipped by 5 bases and J by 3 bases, with 6 bases between them. The CDR3 DNA reads TGTGCCAGCAGCCCCCCGACAGATACGCAGTATTTT. It is translated as CASSPPTDTQYF.

The gene calls are TRBV5-6 and TRBJ2-7, with 7 bases that match TRBD1. The CDR3 sequence is 13 residues long. In germline, CDR1 is SGHDT, CDR2 YYEEEE. Trimming cost V 5 bases and J 2 bases; bases outside gene matches: 4. The CDR3 reads CASRRTGTYEQYF. The DNA for the CDR3 is TGTGCCAGCAGGAGGACAGGAACCTACGAGCAGTACTTC.

V and J are TRBV24-1 and TRBJ2-7; perhaps TRBD2 as D (6 bases). This CDR3 comprises 14 residues. V lost 3 bases and J lost 0, with 8 bases in between. Germline CDR1 is KGHDR and CDR2 is SFDVKD. This chain's CDR3 is CATSDPGDSYEQYF. CDR3 sequence (DNA): TGTGCCACCAGTGATCCGGGAGACTCCTACGAGCAGTACTTC.

The chain recombines TRBV27 with TRBJ2-3; either TRBD1 or TRBD2 may supply D (7 bases each). CDR3 length equals 13 residues. Germline CDR1 reads MNHEY; CDR2 reads SMNVEV (reference sequence). V dropped 7 bases and J dropped 6 bases, with 14 bases sitting between them. CDR3 residues: CASIRQGGDTQYF. CDR3 nucleotide sequence: TGTGCCAGCATTAGGCAGGGGGGGGATACGCAGTATTTT.

This clone was observed a single time. This chain connects TRBV5-1 to TRBJ2-1; no firm D call. V was cut by 2 bases and J by 0 bases, with 6 bases left in between. The CDR3 is 14 residues long. Germline V gene lookup returns CDR1 SGHRS and CDR2 YFSETQ. Written as DNA, the CDR3 is TGCGCCAGCAGCTTCGTGAGCTCCTACAATGAGCAGTTCTTC. Amino acid sequence: CASSFVSSYNEQFF.

The gene calls are TRBV4-1 and TRBJ2-5; D gene unclear. This CDR3 region has 15 residues. CDR1 is MGHRA and CDR2 is YSYEKL in the germline V gene. Trimming took off 1 base at V and 2 bases at J, with 11 bases between the two ends. The CDR3 loop is CASSQGWASQETQYF. The CDR3 DNA is TGCGCCAGCAGCCAAGGCTGGGCTAGTCAAGAGACCCAGTACTTC.

The rearrangement links TRBV5-6 to TRBJ1-5, with D possibly matching TRBD1 (6 bases). The CDR3 runs 13 residues. Germline CDR1 SGHDT, CDR2 YYEEEE. Between the trimmed V and J ends, which lost 4 bases and 6 bases, there was a span of 11 bases. The CDR3 reads CASSPTGGQPQHF. The CDR3 DNA reads as TGTGCCAGCAGCCCGACAGGTGGTCAGCCCCAGCATTTT.

V is TRBV10-1 and J is TRBJ1-1; a possible D gene is TRBD1 (6 bases). Trimming took 4 bases from V and 5 from J, leaving 14 bases between them. The CDR3 covers 14 residues. The germline V gene encodes CDR1 WNHNN and CDR2 SYGVQD (reference sequence). Here the CDR3 reads CASSGSGRGTEAFF. The CDR3 DNA reads as TGCGCCAGCAGTGGGTCGGGAAGGGGGACTGAAGCTTTCTTT.

The chain carries TRBV27 and TRBJ1-6; 7 bases line up with TRBD1. Trimming cost V 4 bases and J 4 bases; bases outside gene matches: 1. The CDR3 is made up of 14 amino acids. CDR1 is MNHEY and CDR2 is SMNVEV in the germline V gene (reference sequence). Here the CDR3 reads CASSSQGYNSPLHF. CDR3 in DNA: TGTGCCAGCAGTTCACAGGGGTATAATTCACCCCTCCACTTT.

The CDR3 nucleotides read TGTGCCACCAGCAGAGGAGACGGAGCATTTTATAGCAATCAGCCCCAGCATTTT. Translating it yields CATSRGDGAFYSNQPQHF. The rearrangement uses TRBV15 and TRBJ1-5; D not certain. Germline CDR1 LNHNV, CDR2 YYDKDF (reference sequence). V was clipped by 1 base and J by 0 bases, with 16 bases between them. The CDR3 length is 18 residues. Complete variable domain (other parts from reference TRBV15 and TRBJ1-5): DAMVIQNPRYQVTQFGKPVTLSCSQTLNHNVMYWYQQKSSQAPKLLFHYYDKDFNNEADTPDNFQSRRPNTSFCFLDIRSPGLGDTAMYLCATSRGDGAFYSNQPQHFGDGTRLSIL.

The chain combines TRBV4-3 with TRBJ2-6; 8 bases are shared with TRBD1. The CDR3 has 21 residues. V dropped 3 bases and J dropped 3; count of bases not matched to a gene: 19. Germline V gene data show CDR1 as LGHNA and CDR2 as YSLEER. The CDR3 DNA reads as TGCGCCAGCAGCCATGACCGCGGACAGGGCTTTTTGACCTTTGGGGCCAACGTCCTGACTTTC. Amino acids: CASSHDRGQGFLTFGANVLTF.

The CDR3 is CASSFRGATGNTIYF. In nucleotides, the CDR3 is TGTGCCAGCAGTTTTAGGGGGGCGACTGGAAACACCATATATTTT. The chain links TRBV28 to TRBJ1-3; D is perhaps TRBD1 (6 bases). The germline V gene has CDR1 MDHEN and CDR2 SYDVKM. This CDR3 is 15 amino acids long. Trimming took 3 bases from V and 2 from J, leaving 11 bases between them.

The CDR3 spells CSVEDTGGPNEKLFF. The DNA of the CDR3 is TGCAGCGTTGAAGATACGGGGGGACCAAATGAAAAACTGTTTTTT. The V and J genes are TRBV29-1 and TRBJ1-4; D possibly corresponds to TRBD1 (5 bases). Trimming shortened V by 0 bases and J by 5 bases, and 13 bases separated the two germline ends. The germline gives CDR1 SQVTM, CDR2 ANQGSEA. CDR3 length: 15 amino acids.

The genes are TRBV30 and TRBJ1-5; 9 nucleotides line up with TRBD1. Germline V lookup: CDR1 GTSNPN, CDR2 SVGIG (reference sequence). Germline trimming cut 0 bases from V and 10 bases from J; bases unmatched to any gene: 7. This CDR3 region has 14 residues. The CDR3: CAWSVRTGAFPQHF. As DNA, the CDR3 is TGTGCCTGGAGTGTACGGACAGGGGCGTTTCCCCAGCATTTT.

The rearrangement links TRBV24-1 to TRBJ2-1, with TRBD1 matching over 9 bases. CDR1 is KGHDR, CDR2 SFDVKD, per germline. The J segment lost 4 bases and the V segment lost 5 bases, leaving 11 bases of the junction unmatched. The CDR3 length is 17 residues. The CDR3 here is CATSVGFGQGPYNEQFF. The CDR3, as DNA: TGTGCCACCAGTGTTGGTTTCGGACAGGGGCCTTACAATGAGCAGTTCTTC.